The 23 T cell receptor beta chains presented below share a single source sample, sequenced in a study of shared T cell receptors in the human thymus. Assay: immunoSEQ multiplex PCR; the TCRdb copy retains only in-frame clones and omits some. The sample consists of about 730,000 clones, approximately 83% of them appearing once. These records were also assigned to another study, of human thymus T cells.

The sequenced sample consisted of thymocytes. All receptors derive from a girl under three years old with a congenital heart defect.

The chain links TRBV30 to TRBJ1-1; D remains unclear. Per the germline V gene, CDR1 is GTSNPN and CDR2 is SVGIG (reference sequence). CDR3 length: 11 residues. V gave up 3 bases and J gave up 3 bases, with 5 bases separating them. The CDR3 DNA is TGTGCCTGGAGGGTAGACACTGAAGCTTTCTTT. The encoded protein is CAWRVDTEAFF.

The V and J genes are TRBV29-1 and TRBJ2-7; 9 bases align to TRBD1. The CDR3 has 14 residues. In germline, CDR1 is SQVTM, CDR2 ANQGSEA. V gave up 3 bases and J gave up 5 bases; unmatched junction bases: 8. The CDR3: CSVDRGQGLHEQYF. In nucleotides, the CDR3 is TGCAGCGTTGATCGGGGACAGGGACTCCACGAGCAGTACTTC.

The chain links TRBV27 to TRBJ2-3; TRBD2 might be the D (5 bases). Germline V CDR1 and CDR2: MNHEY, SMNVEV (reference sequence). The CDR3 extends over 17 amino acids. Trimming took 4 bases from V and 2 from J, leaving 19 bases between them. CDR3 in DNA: TGTGCCAGCAGTTCCTACGCCCGGGGAGAGCTCACAGATACGCAGTATTTT. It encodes CASSSYARGELTDTQYF.

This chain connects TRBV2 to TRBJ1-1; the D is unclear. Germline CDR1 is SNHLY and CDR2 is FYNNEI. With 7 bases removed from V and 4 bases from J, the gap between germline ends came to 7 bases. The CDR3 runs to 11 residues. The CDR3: CASNPGTEAFF. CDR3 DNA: TGTGCCAGCAACCCGGGCACTGAAGCTTTCTTT.

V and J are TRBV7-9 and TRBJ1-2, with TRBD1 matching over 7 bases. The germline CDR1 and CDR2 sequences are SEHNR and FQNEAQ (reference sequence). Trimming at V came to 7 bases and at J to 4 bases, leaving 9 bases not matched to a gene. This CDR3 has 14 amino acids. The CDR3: CASTRYPGGYGYTF. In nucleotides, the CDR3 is TGTGCCAGCACCCGGTACCCAGGGGGCTATGGCTACACCTTC.

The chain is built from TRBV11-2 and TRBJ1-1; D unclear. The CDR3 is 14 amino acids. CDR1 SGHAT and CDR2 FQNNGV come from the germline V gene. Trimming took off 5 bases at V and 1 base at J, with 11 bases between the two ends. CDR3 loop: CASSLPAENTEAFF. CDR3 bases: TGTGCCAGCAGCCTTCCCGCAGAGAACACTGAAGCTTTCTTT. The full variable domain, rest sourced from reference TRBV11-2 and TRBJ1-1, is EAGVAQSPRYKIIEKRQSVAFWCNPISGHATLYWYQQILGQGPKLLIQFQNNGVVDDSQLPKDRFSAERLKGVDSTLKIQPAKLEDSAVYLCASSLPAENTEAFFGQGTRLTVV.

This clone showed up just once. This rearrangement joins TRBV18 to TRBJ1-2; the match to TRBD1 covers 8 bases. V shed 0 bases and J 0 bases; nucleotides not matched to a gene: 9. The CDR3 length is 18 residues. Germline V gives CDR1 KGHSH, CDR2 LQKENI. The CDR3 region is CASSPPGRGPQANYGYTF. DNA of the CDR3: TGTGCCAGCTCACCACCGGGCAGGGGGCCCCAAGCTAACTATGGCTACACCTTC.

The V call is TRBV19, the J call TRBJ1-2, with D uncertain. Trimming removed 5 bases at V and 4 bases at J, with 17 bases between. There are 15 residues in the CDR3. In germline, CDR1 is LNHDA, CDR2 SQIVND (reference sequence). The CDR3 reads CASSPRLGNFYGYTF. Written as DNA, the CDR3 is TGTGCCAGTAGTCCTAGACTAGGGAACTTCTATGGCTACACCTTC.

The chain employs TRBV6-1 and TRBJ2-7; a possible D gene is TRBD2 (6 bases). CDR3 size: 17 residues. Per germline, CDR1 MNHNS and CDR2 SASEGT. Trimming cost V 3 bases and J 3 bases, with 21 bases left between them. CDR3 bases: TGTGCCAGCAGTGATAGGACCCGGGAGCGGTTCAGCTACGAGCAGTACTTC. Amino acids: CASSDRTRERFSYEQYF.

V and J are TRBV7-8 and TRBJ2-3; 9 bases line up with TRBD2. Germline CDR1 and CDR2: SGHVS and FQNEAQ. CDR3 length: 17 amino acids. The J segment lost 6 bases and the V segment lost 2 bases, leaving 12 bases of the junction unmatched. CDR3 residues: CASSLPYLAGPVDTQYF. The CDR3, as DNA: TGTGCCAGCAGCTTACCGTACCTAGCGGGGCCGGTGGATACGCAGTATTTT.

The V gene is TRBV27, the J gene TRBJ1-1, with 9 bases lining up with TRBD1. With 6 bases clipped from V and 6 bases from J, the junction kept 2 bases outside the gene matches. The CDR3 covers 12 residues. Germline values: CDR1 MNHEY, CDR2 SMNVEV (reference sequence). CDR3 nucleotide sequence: TGTGCCAGCAGGGGGACAGGGCCTGAAGCTTTCTTT. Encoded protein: CASRGTGPEAFF.

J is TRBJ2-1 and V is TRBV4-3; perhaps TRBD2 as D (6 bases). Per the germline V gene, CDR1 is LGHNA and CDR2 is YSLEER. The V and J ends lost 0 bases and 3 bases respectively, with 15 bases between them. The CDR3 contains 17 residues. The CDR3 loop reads CASSQEGSETSYNEQFF. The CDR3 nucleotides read TGCGCCAGCAGCCAAGAAGGTTCGGAGACTAGCTACAATGAGCAGTTCTTC.

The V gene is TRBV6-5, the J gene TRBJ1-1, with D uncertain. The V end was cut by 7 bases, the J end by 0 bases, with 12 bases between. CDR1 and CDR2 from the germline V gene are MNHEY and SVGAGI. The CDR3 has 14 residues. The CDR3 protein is CASIPDTLNTEAFF. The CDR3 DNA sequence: TGTGCCAGCATTCCTGACACTTTGAACACTGAAGCTTTCTTT.

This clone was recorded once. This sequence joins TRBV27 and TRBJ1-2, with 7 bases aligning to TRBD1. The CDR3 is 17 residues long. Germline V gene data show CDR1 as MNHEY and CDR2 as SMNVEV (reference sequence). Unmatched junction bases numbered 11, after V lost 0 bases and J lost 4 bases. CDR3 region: CASSLSHFSRDSYGYTF. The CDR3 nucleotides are TGTGCCAGCAGTTTATCCCATTTTTCCCGGGACAGCTATGGCTACACCTTC.

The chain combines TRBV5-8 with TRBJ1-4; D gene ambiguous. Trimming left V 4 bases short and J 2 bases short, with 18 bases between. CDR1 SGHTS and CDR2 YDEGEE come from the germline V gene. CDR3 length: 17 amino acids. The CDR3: CASSLGRPARTNEKLFF. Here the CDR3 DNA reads TGTGCCAGCAGCCTTGGGAGGCCAGCGAGGACTAATGAAAAACTGTTTTTT.

CDR3 amino acids: CAWSVGPGGSRFAETQYF. DNA for the CDR3: TGTGCCTGGAGTGTAGGGCCAGGGGGTAGTCGGTTTGCAGAGACCCAGTACTTC. The chain uses TRBV30 and TRBJ2-5; 7 bases map to TRBD1. V shed 0 bases and J 4 bases; nucleotides not matched to a gene: 17. Germline V lookup: CDR1 GTSNPN, CDR2 SVGIG (reference sequence). The CDR3 consists of 18 residues. Combining the CDR3 with reference TRBV30 and TRBJ2-5 gives the whole variable domain SQTIHQWPATLVQPVGSPLSLECTVEGTSNPNLYWYRQAAGRGLQLLFYSVGIGQISSEVPQNLSASRPQDRQFILSSKKLLLSDSGFYLCAWSVGPGGSRFAETQYFGPGTRLLVL.

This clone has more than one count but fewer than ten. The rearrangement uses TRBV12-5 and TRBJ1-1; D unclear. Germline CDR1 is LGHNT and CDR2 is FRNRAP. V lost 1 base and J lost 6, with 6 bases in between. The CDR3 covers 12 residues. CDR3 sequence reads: CASGLGRAEAFF. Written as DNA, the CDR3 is TGTGCTAGTGGTTTGGGTAGAGCTGAAGCTTTCTTT.

Here the CDR3 DNA reads TGTGCCAGCAGCCCCCGGGGGAAACACACAGATACGCAGTATTTT. It codes for CASSPRGKHTDTQYF. V gene TRBV5-4 combines with J gene TRBJ2-3, with a possible D match to TRBD2 (6 bases). Looked up from germline, CDR1 is SGHNT and CDR2 is YYREEE (reference sequence). CDR3 length: 15 amino acids. V lost 4 bases and J 2 bases, leaving 14 bases between the germline ends.

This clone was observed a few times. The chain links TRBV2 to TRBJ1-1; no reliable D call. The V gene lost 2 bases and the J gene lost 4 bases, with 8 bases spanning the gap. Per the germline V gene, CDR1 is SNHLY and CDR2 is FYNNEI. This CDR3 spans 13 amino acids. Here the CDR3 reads CASSELGSTEAFF. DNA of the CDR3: TGTGCCAGCAGTGAATTGGGGAGCACTGAAGCTTTCTTT.

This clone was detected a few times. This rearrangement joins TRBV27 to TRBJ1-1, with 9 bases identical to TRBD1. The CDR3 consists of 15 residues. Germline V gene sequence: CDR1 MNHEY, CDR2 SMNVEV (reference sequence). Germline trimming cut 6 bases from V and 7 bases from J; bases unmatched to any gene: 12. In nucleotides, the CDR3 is TGTGCCAGCAGCCCTCACCGGGACAGGGTAATTGAAGCTTTCTTT. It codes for CASSPHRDRVIEAFF.

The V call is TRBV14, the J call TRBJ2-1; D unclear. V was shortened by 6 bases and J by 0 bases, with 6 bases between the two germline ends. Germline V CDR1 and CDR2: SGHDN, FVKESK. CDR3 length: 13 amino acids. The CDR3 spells CASSISSYNEQFF. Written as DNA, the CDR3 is TGTGCCAGCAGTATTAGCTCCTACAATGAGCAGTTCTTC.

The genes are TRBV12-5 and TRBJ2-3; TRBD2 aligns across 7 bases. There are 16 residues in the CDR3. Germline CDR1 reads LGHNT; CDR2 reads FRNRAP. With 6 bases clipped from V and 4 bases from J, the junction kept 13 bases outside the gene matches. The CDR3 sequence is CASGPPGSGDADTQYF. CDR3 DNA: TGTGCTAGTGGCCCCCCCGGGAGCGGGGACGCAGATACGCAGTATTTT.

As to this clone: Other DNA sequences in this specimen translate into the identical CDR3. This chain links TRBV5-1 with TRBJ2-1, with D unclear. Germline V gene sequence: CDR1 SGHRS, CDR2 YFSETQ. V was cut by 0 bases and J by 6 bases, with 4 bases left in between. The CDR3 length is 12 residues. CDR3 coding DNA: TGCGCCAGCAGCTTGGCTCGCAATGAGCAGTTCTTC. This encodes CASSLARNEQFF.